This entry lists 20 T cell receptor beta chains sequenced from one sample in a study of T cells in Graves' hyperthyroidism and ophthalmopathy. Amplified TCR beta CDR3 regions derived from RNA transcripts. HTBI primers were employed in a first-round RT-PCR of the TCR CDR3. A single record per CDR3 protein comes from TCRdb applying MiXCR to the multiplex PCR reads. The data contain 600,000 or so distinct CDR3 sequences, approximately 44% of them singletons. Sequencing was carried out using peripheral blood or thyroid tissue (not recorded which). These receptors were obtained from a woman in her late teens or twenties with Graves' hyperthyroidism.

This clonotype was seen at least ten times. The rearrangement joins TRBV19 to TRBJ1-1; the D is unclear. The CDR3 covers 13 residues. Between the trimmed V and J ends, which lost 6 bases and 1 base, there was a span of 9 bases. Germline values: CDR1 LNHDA, CDR2 SQIVND (reference sequence). The CDR3 loop is CASRTHGNTEAFF. As DNA, the CDR3 is TGTGCCAGTAGGACGCATGGGAACACTGAAGCTTTCTTT.

The chain combines TRBV12-3 or TRBV12-4 with TRBJ2-5; D call uncertain. The CDR3 has 12 residues. Trimming took 6 bases from V and 7 from J, leaving 12 bases between them. The CDR3 DNA is TGTGCCAGCAGCCCCCGCCCTGGGACCCAGTACTTC. This gives the protein CASSPRPGTQYF.

Regarding this clonotype: Being one base from a much bigger clone, this may be a read error. The chain recombines TRBV24-1 with TRBJ1-1, with no clear D. V lost 5 bases and J 10 bases, leaving 16 bases between the germline ends. CDR3 length: 13 residues. Germline V CDR1 and CDR2: KGHDR, SFDVKD. The DNA of the CDR3 is TGTGCCACCAGTGGCCTGAAGACGGGGAGAGCTTTCTTT. Residues: CATSGLKTGRAFF.

This clonotype has ten or more counts. The junction departs from the called germline gene at one end, perhaps through a read error. The V gene is TRBV15, the J gene TRBJ2-6; 7 bases are a match to TRBD2. Germline values: CDR1 LNHNV, CDR2 YYDKDF (reference sequence). This CDR3 region has 14 residues. CDR3 coding DNA: TGTGCCACCAAGTTCGGTGGGAGGGCGAACGTCCTGACTTTC. Translating gives CATKFGGRANVLTF.

This clonotype was seen a few times. The chain recombines TRBV7-9 with TRBJ1-2, with D hard to call. From germline, CDR1 is SEHNR and CDR2 FQNEAQ (reference sequence). The germline V and J ends were trimmed by 3 bases and 8 bases, with 19 bases remaining between them. This CDR3 is built from 15 residues. The CDR3 here is CASSLPDTSSGGYTF. CDR3 coding DNA: TGTGCCAGCAGCTTGCCAGACACGTCCTCTGGCGGCTACACCTTC.

This clonotype was detected only a few times. This chain links TRBV7-8 with TRBJ2-2; D gene ambiguous. CDR1 and CDR2 (germline): SGHVS, FQNEAQ. Between the trimmed V and J ends, which lost 3 bases and 3 bases, there was a span of 5 bases. The CDR3 consists of 13 residues. The CDR3 coding sequence is TGTGCCAGCAGCTTTTTGGACACCGGGGAGCTGTTTTTT. Translated: CASSFLDTGELFF. Full variable domain (remainder filled in from reference TRBV7-8 and TRBJ2-2): GAGVSQSPRYKVAKRGQDVALRCDPISGHVSLFWYQQALGQGPEFLTYFQNEAQLDKSGLPSDRFFAERPEGSVSTLKIQRTQQEDSAVYLCASSFLDTGELFFGEGSRLTVL.

As regards this clonotype: Mismatch with germline at one junction end may stem from a read error. V is TRBV24-1 and J is TRBJ1-2; a weak D match, TRBD1 (6 bases). Germline V lookup: CDR1 KGHDR, CDR2 SFDVKD. The CDR3 totals 14 residues. The CDR3 loop is CATSDLDRTAGHTF. The CDR3 region has the DNA TGTGCCACCAGTGACCTCGACAGGACCGCTGGCCACACCTTC.

The CDR3 region is CASSLKAGGHEQYF. DNA of the CDR3: TGTGCCAGCAGCTTAAAAGCAGGGGGCCACGAGCAGTACTTC. The rearrangement uses TRBV7-3 and TRBJ2-7; the match to TRBD1 covers 8 bases. The V and J ends lost 1 base and 5 bases, in that order; junction bases with no gene match: 4. There are 14 residues in the CDR3. In germline, CDR1 is SGHTA, CDR2 FQGTGA.

This clonotype was counted at least ten times. CDR3 residues: CSVAAASDGYTF. The CDR3 region has the DNA TGCAGCGTTGCGGCAGCGAGTGATGGCTACACCTTC. The chain combines TRBV29-1 with TRBJ1-2; D call uncertain. Trimming left V 4 bases short and J 6 bases short, with 12 bases between. This CDR3 region has 12 residues. Per the germline V gene, CDR1 is SQVTM and CDR2 is ANQGSEA.

J is TRBJ2-3 and V is TRBV6-5; TRBD1 is a possible D gene (6 bases). Germline V lookup: CDR1 MNHEY, CDR2 SVGAGI. The V end lost 5 bases, the J end lost 3 bases, and 6 bases lay between the germline ends. This CDR3 is 12 amino acids long. The CDR3 spells CASSTGTDTQYF. CDR3 in DNA: TGTGCCAGCAGTACAGGGACAGATACGCAGTATTTT.

The chain couples TRBV10-3 to TRBJ1-2, with D possibly matching TRBD1 (5 bases). Trimming stripped 2 bases from V and 7 bases from J, with 11 bases between. Germline-derived CDR1 and CDR2 are ENHRY and SYGVKD. The length of the CDR3 is 13 residues. The CDR3 DNA reads TGTGCCATCAGTGAGCAGGGTACGTCTGGCTACACCTTC. It specifies CAISEQGTSGYTF.

A single count supports this clonotype. The V gene is TRBV20-1, the J gene TRBJ2-7; 8 nucleotides match TRBD2. The CDR3 is 14 residues long. From germline, CDR1 is DFQATT and CDR2 SNEGSKA (reference sequence). Unmatched junction bases numbered 10, after V lost 5 bases and J lost 4 bases. The CDR3 region has the DNA TGCAGTGCTCGCCCCTGGCGGGAGGAGTACGAGCAGTACTTC. It is translated as CSARPWREEYEQYF.

The chain joins TRBV24-1 to TRBJ2-3, with 9 bases fitting TRBD1. CDR1 KGHDR and CDR2 SFDVKD come from the germline V gene. After removal of 0 bases from V and 2 bases from J, the junction contained 2 bases not matched to a gene. This CDR3 is 16 amino acids long. DNA of the CDR3: TGTGCCACCAGTGATTTGAGGGACAGGGACACAGATACGCAGTATTTT. Its protein product is CATSDLRDRDTDTQYF.

This clonotype was observed at least ten times. The V gene is TRBV7-2, the J gene TRBJ2-7; D not certain. Germline values: CDR1 SGHTA, CDR2 FQGNSA. V lost 4 bases, J lost 6 bases, and 10 bases lay in between. The CDR3 is 12 residues long. CDR3 DNA: TGTGCCAGCAGCTCGCGCAGTCTCGAGCAGTACTTC. Amino acid sequence: CASSSRSLEQYF.

The chain recombines TRBV24-1 with TRBJ1-1; D is ambiguous. CDR1 is KGHDR, CDR2 SFDVKD, per germline. This CDR3 region has 11 residues. V dropped 3 bases and J dropped 10 bases, with 8 bases sitting between them. CDR3 residues: CATSDRGAAFF. The CDR3 bases are TGTGCCACCAGTGATCGCGGAGCAGCTTTCTTT.

CDR3 sequence reads: CASSRGQGLVNTEAFF. In DNA form, the CDR3 reads TGTGCCAGCAGCCGAGGACAGGGCCTGGTGAACACTGAAGCTTTCTTT. V and J are TRBV7-2 and TRBJ1-1; 8 nucleotides align to TRBD1. CDR3 length equals 16 residues. J was trimmed by 0 bases and V by 5 bases; bases with no gene match: 8. Germline CDR1 and CDR2: SGHTA and FQGNSA.

This clonotype appeared a single time. Here the CDR3 omits its conserved ending phenylalanine or tryptophan, so a read error is the likely source. The CDR3 DNA is TGTGCCAGCAGCCGCGGACAAATGAACACTGAAGCTTTCCTT. Its protein is CASSRGQMNTEAFL. The rearrangement joins TRBV7-8 to TRBJ1-1, with a weak D call TRBD1 (5 bases). Deletions cut 5 bases from V and 0 bases from J, with 10 bases between. CDR1 is SGHVS, CDR2 FQNEAQ, per germline. The CDR3 runs to 14 residues.

The sample holds a few counts of this clonotype. The chain links TRBV9 to TRBJ1-2; tentative D call: TRBD1 (6 bases). V was pared by 6 bases and J by 3 bases, with 18 bases between. This CDR3 region has 15 residues. Germline V lookup: CDR1 SGDLS, CDR2 YYNGEE. The CDR3 DNA follows: TGTGCCAGCACCCCGGGCGCAGGGGAGGACTATGGCTACACCTTC. Amino acids: CASTPGAGEDYGYTF.

There are a few counts of this clonotype. This chain joins TRBV19 and TRBJ1-5; D remains ambiguous. The germline V gene encodes CDR1 LNHDA and CDR2 SQIVND (reference sequence). The CDR3 consists of 13 residues. V was trimmed by 4 bases and J by 10 bases, leaving 14 bases between them. CDR3 amino acids: CASSRYLGAPQHF. The DNA of the CDR3 is TGTGCCAGTAGTAGGTACCTAGGAGCACCCCAGCATTTT.

This rearrangement joins TRBV7-2 to TRBJ1-6; TRBD1 agrees at 11 bases. Germline assignment: CDR1 SGHTA and CDR2 FQGNSA. The CDR3 sequence is 15 residues long. V dropped 5 bases and J dropped 10; count of bases not matched to a gene: 7. The DNA of the CDR3 is TGTGCCAGCAGCGGACAGGGGGCGCCGGGGTCACCCCTCCACTTT. Translating gives CASSGQGAPGSPLHF. The full variable domain, its missing parts supplied by reference TRBV7-2 and TRBJ1-6, is GAGVSQSPSNKVTEKGKDVELRCDPISGHTALYWYRQSLGQGLEFLIYFQGNSAPDKSGLPSDRFSAERTGGSVSTLTIQRTQQEDSAVYLCASSGQGAPGSPLHFGNGTRLTVT.